What follows is one T cell receptor (beta chain) and its context. The data originate from a study of blood T cell repertoires in COVID-19. Trimming left V 3 bases short and J 5 bases short, with 8 bases between. The CDR3 consists of 12 residues. CDR1 is LNHDA, CDR2 SQIVND, per germline (reference sequence). The protocol was immunoSEQ multiplex PCR, while the TCRdb copy is restricted to in-frame clones and leaves out a portion. In the table there are more than 60,000 clones, 80% to 90% of which are singletons. The source of this sequence is a man in his 60s with acute or convalescent COVID-19. The sequencing input was peripheral blood. This chain joins TRBV19 and TRBJ2-7; no reliable D call. CDR3 residues: CASSIEVDEQYF. CDR3 nucleotide sequence: TGTGCCAGTAGTATCGAGGTCGACGAGCAGTACTTC.